This is a list of T cell receptor beta chains from one sample in a study of regulatory T cells in long-lasting Graves disease. TCRdb reprocessed the multiplex PCR reads with MiXCR, giving one entry per CDR3 protein. Of some 500,000 distinct CDR3 sequences listed, about 16% are singletons. These data are also associated with another study on T cells in Graves' hyperthyroidism and ophthalmopathy.

The sample in question was peripheral blood mononuclear cells (PBMCs), obtained at new diagnosis, from a patient treated with antithyroid drugs. All receptors derive from a woman aged 35-60 years with Graves disease. CDR3s include the opening cysteine and the closing phenylalanine or tryptophan. Fields, in order: J gene, V gene, CDR3 protein.

j_gene: TRBJ1-1; v_gene: TRBV5-4; CDR3aa: CASSLVSRSTEAFF
j_gene: TRBJ2-5; v_gene: TRBV7-2; CDR3aa: CASSVTQETQYF
j_gene: TRBJ1-1; v_gene: TRBV2; CDR3aa: CASSEITGNTEAFF
j_gene: TRBJ1-2; v_gene: TRBV6-1; CDR3aa: CASSLDVGVGDGYTF
j_gene: TRBJ2-3; v_gene: TRBV12-5; CDR3aa: CASGSGQGQRDTQYF
j_gene: TRBJ1-2; v_gene: TRBV6-1; CDR3aa: CASSEVSQLNYGYTF
j_gene: TRBJ1-2; v_gene: TRBV6-1; CDR3aa: CASSGRTANYGYTF
j_gene: TRBJ1-1; v_gene: TRBV18; CDR3aa: CASSPHNLNTEAFF
j_gene: TRBJ1-4; v_gene: TRBV6-5; CDR3aa: CASSSVTGGTNEKLFF
j_gene: TRBJ2-1; v_gene: TRBV25-1; CDR3aa: CASRETGTGDNEQFF
j_gene: TRBJ2-1; v_gene: TRBV11-2; CDR3aa: CASSGRADSSYNEQFF
j_gene: TRBJ2-1; v_gene: TRBV5-1; CDR3aa: CASSLESSHNEQFF
j_gene: TRBJ1-1; v_gene: TRBV20-1; CDR3aa: CSAFPTGINTEAFF
j_gene: TRBJ2-5; v_gene: TRBV27; CDR3aa: CASSSLAGGEETQYF
j_gene: TRBJ2-7; v_gene: TRBV2; CDR3aa: CASSESYLRVAYF
j_gene: TRBJ1-1; v_gene: TRBV12-3/TRBV12-4; CDR3aa: CASRQGLSTEAFF
j_gene: TRBJ1-2; v_gene: TRBV11-2; CDR3aa: CASSLGGDASYGYTF
j_gene: TRBJ1-1; v_gene: TRBV7-9; CDR3aa: CASSPREGARNTEAFF
j_gene: TRBJ2-1; v_gene: TRBV15; CDR3aa: CATSRDVRVDEQFF
j_gene: TRBJ2-7; v_gene: TRBV5-1; CDR3aa: CASSLTGESEQYF
j_gene: TRBJ2-1; v_gene: TRBV4-1; CDR3aa: CASSQDRGDEQFF
j_gene: TRBJ1-1; v_gene: TRBV7-3; CDR3aa: CASSLLFSSEAFF
j_gene: TRBJ2-7; v_gene: TRBV28; CDR3aa: CASSWGNHLSYEQYF
j_gene: TRBJ1-5; v_gene: TRBV29-1; CDR3aa: CSVGAGGDQPQHF
j_gene: TRBJ1-2; v_gene: TRBV7-8; CDR3aa: CASSLGVGTTNYGYTF
j_gene: TRBJ2-7; v_gene: TRBV2; CDR3aa: CASRGGQGAYEQYF
j_gene: TRBJ1-1; v_gene: TRBV2; CDR3aa: CASRGAGTEAFF
j_gene: TRBJ1-5; v_gene: TRBV20-1; CDR3aa: CSARGAGENLSDQPQHF
j_gene: TRBJ2-2; v_gene: TRBV29-1; CDR3aa: CSVLTVTNTGELFF